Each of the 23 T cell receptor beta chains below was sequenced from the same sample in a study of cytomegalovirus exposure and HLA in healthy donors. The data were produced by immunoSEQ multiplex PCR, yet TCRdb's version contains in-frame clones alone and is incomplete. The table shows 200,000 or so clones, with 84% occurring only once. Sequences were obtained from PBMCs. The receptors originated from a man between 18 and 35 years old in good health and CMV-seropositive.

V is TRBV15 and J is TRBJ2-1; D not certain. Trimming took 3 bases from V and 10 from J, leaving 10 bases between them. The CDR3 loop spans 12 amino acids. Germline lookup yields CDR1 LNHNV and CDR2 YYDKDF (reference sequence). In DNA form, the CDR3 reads TGTGCCACCAGCAGTCGTTCTGAGGAGCAGTTCTTC. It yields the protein CATSSRSEEQFF.

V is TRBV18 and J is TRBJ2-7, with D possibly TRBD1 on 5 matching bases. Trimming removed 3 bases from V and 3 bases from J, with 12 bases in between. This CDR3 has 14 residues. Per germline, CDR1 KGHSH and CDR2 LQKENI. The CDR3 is CASSPGLQDYEQYF. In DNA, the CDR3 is TGTGCCAGCTCACCGGGCCTACAGGACTACGAGCAGTACTTC.

The CDR3 spells CASSRDRSGEKLFF. The DNA for the CDR3 is TGTGCCAGCAGCCGAGACAGGAGTGGTGAAAAACTGTTTTTT. V is TRBV5-6 and J is TRBJ1-4, with D perhaps matching TRBD1 (6 bases). Germline assignment: CDR1 SGHDT and CDR2 YYEEEE. The CDR3 covers 14 residues. V lost 4 bases to trimming and J lost 7 bases, with 14 bases between them.

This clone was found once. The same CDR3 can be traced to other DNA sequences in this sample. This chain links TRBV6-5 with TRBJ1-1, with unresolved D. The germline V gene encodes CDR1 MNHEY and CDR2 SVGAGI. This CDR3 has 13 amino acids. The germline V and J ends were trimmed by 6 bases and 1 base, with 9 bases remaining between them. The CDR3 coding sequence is TGTGCCAGCAGACCACCGGGGAACACTGAAGCTTTCTTT. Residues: CASRPPGNTEAFF.

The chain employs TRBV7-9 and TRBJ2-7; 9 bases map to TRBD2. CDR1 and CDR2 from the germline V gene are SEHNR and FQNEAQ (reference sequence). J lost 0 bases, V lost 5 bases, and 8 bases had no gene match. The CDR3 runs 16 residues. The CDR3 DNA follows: TGTGCCAGCAGCGAAGGGGCTAGCGGGGCCTCCTACGAGCAGTACTTC. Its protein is CASSEGASGASYEQYF.

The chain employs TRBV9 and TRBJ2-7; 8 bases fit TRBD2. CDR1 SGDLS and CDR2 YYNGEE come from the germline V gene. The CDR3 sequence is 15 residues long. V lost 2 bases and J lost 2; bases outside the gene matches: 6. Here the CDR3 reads CASSVSSGHPYEQYF. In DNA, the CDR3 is TGTGCCAGCAGCGTTTCTAGCGGGCACCCCTACGAGCAGTACTTC.

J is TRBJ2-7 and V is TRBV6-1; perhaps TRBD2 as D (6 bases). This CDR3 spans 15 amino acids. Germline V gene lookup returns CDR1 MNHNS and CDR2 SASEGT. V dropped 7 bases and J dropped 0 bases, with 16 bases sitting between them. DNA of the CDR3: TGTGCCAGCACAGCCACTAGCCTAAGCTCCTACGAGCAGTACTTC. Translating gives CASTATSLSSYEQYF.

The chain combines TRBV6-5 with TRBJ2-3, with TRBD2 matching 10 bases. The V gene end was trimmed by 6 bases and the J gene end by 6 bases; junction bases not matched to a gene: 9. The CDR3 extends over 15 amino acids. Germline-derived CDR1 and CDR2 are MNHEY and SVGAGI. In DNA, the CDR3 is TGTGCCAGCAGGATCGGGACTAGCGCTAGGGATACGCAGTATTTT. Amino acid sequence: CASRIGTSARDTQYF.

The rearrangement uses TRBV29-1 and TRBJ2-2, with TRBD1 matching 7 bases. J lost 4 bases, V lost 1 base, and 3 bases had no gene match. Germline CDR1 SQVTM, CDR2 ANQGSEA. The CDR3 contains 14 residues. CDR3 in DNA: TGCAGCGTTGAAGGTCAGGGGGTCACCGGGGAGCTGTTTTTT. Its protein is CSVEGQGVTGELFF.

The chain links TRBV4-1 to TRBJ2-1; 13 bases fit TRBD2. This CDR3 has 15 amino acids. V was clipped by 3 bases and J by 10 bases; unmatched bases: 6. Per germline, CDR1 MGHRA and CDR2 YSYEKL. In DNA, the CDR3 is TGCGCCAGCAGCCAGCCGGGACTAGCGGGGAGGGAGCAGTTCTTC. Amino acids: CASSQPGLAGREQFF.

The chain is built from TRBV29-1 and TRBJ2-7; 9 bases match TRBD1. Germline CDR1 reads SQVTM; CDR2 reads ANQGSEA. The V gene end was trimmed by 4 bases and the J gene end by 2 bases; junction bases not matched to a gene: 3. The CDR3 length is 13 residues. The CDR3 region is CSVGQGETYEQYF. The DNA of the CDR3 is TGCAGCGTTGGACAGGGGGAAACCTACGAGCAGTACTTC.

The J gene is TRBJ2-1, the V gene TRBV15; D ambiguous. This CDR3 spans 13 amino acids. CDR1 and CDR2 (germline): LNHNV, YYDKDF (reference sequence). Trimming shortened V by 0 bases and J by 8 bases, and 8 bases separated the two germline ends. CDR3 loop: CATSRDPRDEQFF. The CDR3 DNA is TGTGCCACCAGCAGAGATCCACGCGATGAGCAGTTCTTC.

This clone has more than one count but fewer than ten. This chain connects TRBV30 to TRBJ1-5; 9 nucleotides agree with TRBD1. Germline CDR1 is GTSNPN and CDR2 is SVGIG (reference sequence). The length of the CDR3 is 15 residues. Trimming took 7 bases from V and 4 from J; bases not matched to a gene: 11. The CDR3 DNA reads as TGTGCCTACGCTACCGGGACAGGGACGAATCAGCCCCAGCATTTT. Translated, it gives CAYATGTGTNQPQHF.

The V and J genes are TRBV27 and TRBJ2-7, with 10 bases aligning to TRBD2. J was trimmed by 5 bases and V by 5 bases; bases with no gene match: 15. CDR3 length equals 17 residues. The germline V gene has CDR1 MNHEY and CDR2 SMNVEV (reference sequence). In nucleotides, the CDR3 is TGTGCCAGCAGTCCGCGGGCTAGCGGGAGCCGAGGCCACGAGCAGTACTTC. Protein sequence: CASSPRASGSRGHEQYF.

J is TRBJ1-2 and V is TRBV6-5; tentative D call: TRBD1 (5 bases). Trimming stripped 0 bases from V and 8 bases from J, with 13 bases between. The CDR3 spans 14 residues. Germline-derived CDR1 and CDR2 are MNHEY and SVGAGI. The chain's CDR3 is CASSYSMGPGGYTF. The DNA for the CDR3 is TGTGCCAGCAGTTACTCGATGGGGCCAGGGGGCTACACCTTC.

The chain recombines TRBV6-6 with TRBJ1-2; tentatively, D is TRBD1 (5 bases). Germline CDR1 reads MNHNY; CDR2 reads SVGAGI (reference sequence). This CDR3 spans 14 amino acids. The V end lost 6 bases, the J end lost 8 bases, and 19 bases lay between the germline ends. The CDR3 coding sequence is TGTGCCAGCAGCCAACTTCTGGGGGAGGGAGGCTACACCTTC. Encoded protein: CASSQLLGEGGYTF.

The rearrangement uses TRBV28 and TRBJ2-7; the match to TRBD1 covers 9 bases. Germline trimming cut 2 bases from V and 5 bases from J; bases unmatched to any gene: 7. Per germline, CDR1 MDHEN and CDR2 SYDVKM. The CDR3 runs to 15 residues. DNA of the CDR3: TGTGCCAGCAGTTTACGGGGACAGGGCCTAAACGAGCAGTACTTC. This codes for CASSLRGQGLNEQYF.

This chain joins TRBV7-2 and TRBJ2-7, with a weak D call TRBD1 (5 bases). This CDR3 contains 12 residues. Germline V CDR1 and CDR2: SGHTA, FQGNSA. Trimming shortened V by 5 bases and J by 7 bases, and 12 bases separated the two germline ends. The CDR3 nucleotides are TGTGCCAGCAGCCACCCTAGGGGTGAGCAGTACTTC. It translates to CASSHPRGEQYF.

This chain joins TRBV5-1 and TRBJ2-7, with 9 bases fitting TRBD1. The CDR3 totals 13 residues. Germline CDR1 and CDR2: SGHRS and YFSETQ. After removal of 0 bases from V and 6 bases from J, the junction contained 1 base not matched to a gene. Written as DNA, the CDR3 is TGCGCCAGCAGCTTGGGACAGGGGGGCGAGCAGTACTTC. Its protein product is CASSLGQGGEQYF.

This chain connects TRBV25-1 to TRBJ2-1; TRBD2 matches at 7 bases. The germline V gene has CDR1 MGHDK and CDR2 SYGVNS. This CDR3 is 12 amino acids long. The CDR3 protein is CATRGVYNEQFF. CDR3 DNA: TGTGCGACCCGGGGGGTATACAATGAGCAGTTCTTC.

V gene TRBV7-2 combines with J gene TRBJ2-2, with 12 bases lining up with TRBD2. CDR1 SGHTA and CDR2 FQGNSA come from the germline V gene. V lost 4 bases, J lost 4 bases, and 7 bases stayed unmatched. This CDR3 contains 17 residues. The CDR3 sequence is CASSSSSGRAATGELFF. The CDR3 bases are TGTGCCAGCAGCTCGTCTAGCGGGAGGGCAGCCACCGGGGAGCTGTTTTTT.

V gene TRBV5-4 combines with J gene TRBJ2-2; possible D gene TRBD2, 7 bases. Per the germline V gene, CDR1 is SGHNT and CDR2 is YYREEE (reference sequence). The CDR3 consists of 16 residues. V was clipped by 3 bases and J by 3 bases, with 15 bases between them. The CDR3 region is CASSSRGGVYTGELFF. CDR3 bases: TGTGCCAGCAGCTCGAGAGGGGGGGTGTACACCGGGGAGCTGTTTTTT.

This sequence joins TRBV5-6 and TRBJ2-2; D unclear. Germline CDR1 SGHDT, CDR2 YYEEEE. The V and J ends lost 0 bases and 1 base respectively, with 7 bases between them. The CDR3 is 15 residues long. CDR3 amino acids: CASSLEPRNTGELFF. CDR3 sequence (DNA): TGTGCCAGCAGCTTGGAACCTAGGAACACCGGGGAGCTGTTTTTT.